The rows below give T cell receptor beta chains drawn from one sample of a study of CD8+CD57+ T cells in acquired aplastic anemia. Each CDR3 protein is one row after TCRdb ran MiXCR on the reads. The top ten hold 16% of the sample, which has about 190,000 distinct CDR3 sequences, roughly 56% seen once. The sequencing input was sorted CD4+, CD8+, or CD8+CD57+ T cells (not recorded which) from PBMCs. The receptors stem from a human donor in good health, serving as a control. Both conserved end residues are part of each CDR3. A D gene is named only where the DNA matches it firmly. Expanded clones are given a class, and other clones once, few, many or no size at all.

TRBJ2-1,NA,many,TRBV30,CAWTVSPYNEQFF,TGTGCCTGGACCGTGTCCCCGTACAATGAGCAGTTCTTC
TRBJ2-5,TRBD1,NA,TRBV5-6,CASSFAGTGGQETQYF,TGTGCCAGCAGCTTCGCCGGGACAGGGGGCCAAGAGACCCAGTACTTC
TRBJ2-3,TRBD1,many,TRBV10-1,CASYPDREEDTQYF,TGCGCCAGCTATCCGGACAGGGAGGAAGATACGCAGTATTTT
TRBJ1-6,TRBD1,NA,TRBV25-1,CASRGQGNSPLHF,TGTGCCAGCAGAGGACAGGGAAATTCACCCCTCCACTTT
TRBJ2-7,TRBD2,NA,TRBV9,CASSLGSGNEQYF,TGTGCCAGCAGCTTAGGTAGCGGGAACGAGCAGTACTTC
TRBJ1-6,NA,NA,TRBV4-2,CASSQAAQGNSPLHF,TGTGCCAGCAGCCAAGCTGCGCAGGGTAATTCACCCCTCCACTTT
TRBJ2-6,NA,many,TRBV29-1,CSVVGDSGANVLTF,TGCAGCGTTGTGGGGGACTCTGGGGCCAACGTCCTGACTTTC
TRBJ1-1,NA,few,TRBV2,CAGAGANTEAFF,TGTGCCGGCGCAGGGGCGAACACTGAAGCTTTCTTT
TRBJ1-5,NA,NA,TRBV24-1,CATSDFYSNQPQHF,TGTGCCACCAGTGATTTCTATAGCAATCAGCCCCAGCATTTT
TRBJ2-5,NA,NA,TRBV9,CASSVGRDTPLETQHF,TGTGCCAGCAGCGTAGGGAGGGACACGCCGTTGGAGACCCAGCACTTC
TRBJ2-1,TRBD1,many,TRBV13,CASSLGDRGRVNEQFF,TGTGCCAGCAGCCTAGGGGACAGGGGCAGGGTGAATGAGCAGTTCTTC
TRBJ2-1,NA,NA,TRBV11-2,CASSLDGQSSYNEQFF,TGTGCCAGCAGCTTAGATGGACAGAGCTCCTACAATGAGCAGTTCTTC
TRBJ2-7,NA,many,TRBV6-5,CASSYAGFYEQYF,TGTGCCAGCAGTTACGCAGGGTTCTACGAGCAGTACTTC
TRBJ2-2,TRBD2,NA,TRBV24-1,CATSDVAGVGTGELFF,TGTGCCACCAGTGATGTAGCGGGAGTAGGTACCGGGGAGCTGTTTTTT